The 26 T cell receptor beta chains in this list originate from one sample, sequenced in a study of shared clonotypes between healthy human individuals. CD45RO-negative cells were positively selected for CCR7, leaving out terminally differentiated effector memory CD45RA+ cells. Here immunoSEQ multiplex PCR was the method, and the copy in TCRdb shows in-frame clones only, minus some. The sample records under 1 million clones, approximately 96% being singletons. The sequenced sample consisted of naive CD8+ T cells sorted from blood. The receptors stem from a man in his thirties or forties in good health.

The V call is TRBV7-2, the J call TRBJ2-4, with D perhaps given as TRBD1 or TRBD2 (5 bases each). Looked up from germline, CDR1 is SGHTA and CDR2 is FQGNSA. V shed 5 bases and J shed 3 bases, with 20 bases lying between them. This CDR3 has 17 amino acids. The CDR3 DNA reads TGTGCCAGCAGCATTAGTGGGGACCGGGTTATCAAAAACATTCAGTACTTC. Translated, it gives CASSISGDRVIKNIQYF.

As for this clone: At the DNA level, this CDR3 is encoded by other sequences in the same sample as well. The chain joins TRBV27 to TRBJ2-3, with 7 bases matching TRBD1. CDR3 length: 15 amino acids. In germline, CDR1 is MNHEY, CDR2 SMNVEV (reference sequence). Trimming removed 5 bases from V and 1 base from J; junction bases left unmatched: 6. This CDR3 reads CASSPRDRGTDTQYF. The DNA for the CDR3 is TGTGCCAGCAGTCCCCGGGACAGAGGCACAGATACGCAGTATTTT.

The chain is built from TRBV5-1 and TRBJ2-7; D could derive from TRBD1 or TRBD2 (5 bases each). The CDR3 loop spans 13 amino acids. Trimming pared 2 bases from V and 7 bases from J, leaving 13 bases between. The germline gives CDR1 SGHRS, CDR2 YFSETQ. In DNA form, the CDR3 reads TGCGCCAGCAGCTTCGGGACCGTCCTGGAGCAGTACTTC. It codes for CASSFGTVLEQYF.

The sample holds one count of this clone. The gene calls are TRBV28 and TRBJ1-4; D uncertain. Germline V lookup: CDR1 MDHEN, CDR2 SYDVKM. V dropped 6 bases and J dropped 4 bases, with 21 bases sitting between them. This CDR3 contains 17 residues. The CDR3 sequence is CASSECTTPAHNEKLFF. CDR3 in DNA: TGTGCCAGCAGCGAGTGCACGACTCCCGCCCATAATGAAAAACTGTTTTTT.

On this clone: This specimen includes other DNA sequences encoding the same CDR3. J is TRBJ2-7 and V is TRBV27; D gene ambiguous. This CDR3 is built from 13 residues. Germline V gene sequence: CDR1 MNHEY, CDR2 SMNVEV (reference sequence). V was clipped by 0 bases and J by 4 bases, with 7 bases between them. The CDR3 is CASSLSAGYEQYF. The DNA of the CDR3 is TGTGCCAGCAGTTTATCGGCTGGTTACGAGCAGTACTTC.

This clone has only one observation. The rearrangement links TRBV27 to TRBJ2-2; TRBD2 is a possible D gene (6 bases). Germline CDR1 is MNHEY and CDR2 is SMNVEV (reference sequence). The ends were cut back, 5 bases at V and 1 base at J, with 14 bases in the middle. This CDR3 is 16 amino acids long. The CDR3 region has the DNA TGTGCCAGCAGTCCCCGGGAGCCTTGGAACACCGGGGAGCTGTTTTTT. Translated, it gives CASSPREPWNTGELFF.

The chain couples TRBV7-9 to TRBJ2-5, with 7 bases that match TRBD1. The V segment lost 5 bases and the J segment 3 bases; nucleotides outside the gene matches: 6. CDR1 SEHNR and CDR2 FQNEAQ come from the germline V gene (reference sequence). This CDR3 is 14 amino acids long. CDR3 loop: CASSPTGPKETQYF. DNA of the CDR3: TGTGCCAGCAGCCCGACAGGGCCTAAAGAGACCCAGTACTTC.

The CDR3 reads CASSGTGRGITDTQYF. DNA for the CDR3: TGTGCCAGCAGCGGGACAGGGCGGGGAATCACAGATACGCAGTATTTT. The V call is TRBV5-4, the J call TRBJ2-3, with 9 positions matching TRBD1. This CDR3 is built from 16 residues. From germline, CDR1 is SGHNT and CDR2 YYREEE (reference sequence). V trimming: 4 bases; J trimming: 2 bases; junction bases outside the gene matches: 8.

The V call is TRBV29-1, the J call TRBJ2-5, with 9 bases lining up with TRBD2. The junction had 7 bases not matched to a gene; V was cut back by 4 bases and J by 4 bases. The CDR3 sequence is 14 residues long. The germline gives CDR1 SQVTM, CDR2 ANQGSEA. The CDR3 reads CSVGLAGKGETQYF. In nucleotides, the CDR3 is TGCAGCGTTGGGCTAGCGGGAAAGGGAGAGACCCAGTACTTC. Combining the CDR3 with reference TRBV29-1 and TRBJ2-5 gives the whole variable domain SAVISQKPSRDICQRGTSLTIQCQVDSQVTMMFWYRQQPGQSLTLIATANQGSEATYESGFVIDKFPISRPNLTFSTLTVSNMSPEDSSIYLCSVGLAGKGETQYFGPGTRLLVL.

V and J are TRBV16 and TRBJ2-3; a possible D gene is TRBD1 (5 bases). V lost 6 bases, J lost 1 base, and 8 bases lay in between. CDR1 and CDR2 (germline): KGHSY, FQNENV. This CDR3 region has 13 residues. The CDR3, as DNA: TGTGCCAGCAGGACAGTACGCACAGATACGCAGTATTTT. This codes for CASRTVRTDTQYF.

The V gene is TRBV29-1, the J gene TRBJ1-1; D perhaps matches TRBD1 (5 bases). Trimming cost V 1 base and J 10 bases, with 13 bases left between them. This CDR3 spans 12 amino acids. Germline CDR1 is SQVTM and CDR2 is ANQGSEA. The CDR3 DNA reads TGCAGCGTTGAAGCTGGCCAGGGCACAGCTTTCTTT. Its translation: CSVEAGQGTAFF.

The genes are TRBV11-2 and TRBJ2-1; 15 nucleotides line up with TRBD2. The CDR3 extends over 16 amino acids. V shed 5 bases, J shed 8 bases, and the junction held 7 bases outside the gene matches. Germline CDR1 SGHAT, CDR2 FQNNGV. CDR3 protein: CASSEGLAGGFDEQFF. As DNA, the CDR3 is TGTGCCAGCAGCGAGGGACTAGCGGGAGGATTCGATGAGCAGTTCTTC.

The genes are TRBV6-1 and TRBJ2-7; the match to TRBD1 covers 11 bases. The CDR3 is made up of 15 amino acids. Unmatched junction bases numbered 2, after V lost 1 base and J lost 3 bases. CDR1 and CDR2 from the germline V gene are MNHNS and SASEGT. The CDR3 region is CASSEDGTGGYEQYF. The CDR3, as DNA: TGTGCCAGCAGTGAAGACGGGACAGGGGGCTACGAGCAGTACTTC.

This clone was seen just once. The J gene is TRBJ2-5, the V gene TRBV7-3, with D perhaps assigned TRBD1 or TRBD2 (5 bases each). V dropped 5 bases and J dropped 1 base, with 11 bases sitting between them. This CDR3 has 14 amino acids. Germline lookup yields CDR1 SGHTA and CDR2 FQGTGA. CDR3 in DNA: TGTGCCAGCAGCCCCTTCGGGGCCCAAGAGACCCAGTACTTC. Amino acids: CASSPFGAQETQYF.

The CDR3 nucleotides are TGTGCCAGCAGCTTGGAGGGGGCGCCCATTTTCGATGAGCAGTTCTTC. Its protein is CASSLEGAPIFDEQFF. The chain combines TRBV5-5 with TRBJ2-1; 7 bases fit TRBD1. V shed 0 bases and J 8 bases; nucleotides not matched to a gene: 11. Germline-derived CDR1 and CDR2 are SGHKS and YYEKEE (reference sequence). The CDR3 is 16 residues long.

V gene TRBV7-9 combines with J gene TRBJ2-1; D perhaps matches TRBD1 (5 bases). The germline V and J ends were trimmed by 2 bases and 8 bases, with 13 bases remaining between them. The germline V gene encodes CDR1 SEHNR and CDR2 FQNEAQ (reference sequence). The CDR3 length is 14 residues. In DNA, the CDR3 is TGTGCCAGCAGCTTATGGACGGTAGGGGATGAGCAGTTCTTC. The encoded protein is CASSLWTVGDEQFF. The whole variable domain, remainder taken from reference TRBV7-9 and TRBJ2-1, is DTGVSQNPRHKITKRGQNVTFRCDPISEHNRLYWYRQTLGQGPEFLTYFQNEAQLEKSRLLSDRFSAERPKGSFSTLEIQRTEQGDSAMYLCASSLWTVGDEQFFGPGTRLTVL.

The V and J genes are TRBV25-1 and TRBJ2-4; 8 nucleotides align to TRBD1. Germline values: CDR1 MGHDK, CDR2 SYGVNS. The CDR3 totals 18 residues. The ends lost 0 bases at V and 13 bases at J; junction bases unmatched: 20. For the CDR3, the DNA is TGTGCCAGCAGTGAATATCACGACAGGGGCTTGCCTCGGCGGGTACAGTACTTC. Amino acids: CASSEYHDRGLPRRVQYF.

CDR3 coding DNA: TGCGCCAGCAGCCAAGAGGGAGACAGCACAGATACGCAGTATTTT. Translating gives CASSQEGDSTDTQYF. The chain uses TRBV4-1 and TRBJ2-3, with a possible D match to TRBD2 (5 bases). V gave up 0 bases and J gave up 0 bases, with 7 bases separating them. Germline V lookup: CDR1 MGHRA, CDR2 YSYEKL. The CDR3 length is 15 residues.

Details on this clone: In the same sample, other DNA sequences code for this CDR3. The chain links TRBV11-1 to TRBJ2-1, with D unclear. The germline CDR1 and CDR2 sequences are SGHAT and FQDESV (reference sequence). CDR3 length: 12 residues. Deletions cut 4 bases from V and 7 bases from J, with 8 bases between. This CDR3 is CASSSLGNEQFF. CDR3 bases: TGTGCCAGCAGCTCACTGGGAAATGAGCAGTTCTTC.

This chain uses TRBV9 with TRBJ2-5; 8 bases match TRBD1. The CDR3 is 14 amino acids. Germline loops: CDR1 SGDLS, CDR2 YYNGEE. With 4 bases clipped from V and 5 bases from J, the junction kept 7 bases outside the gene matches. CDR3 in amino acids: CASSLGRGRETQYF. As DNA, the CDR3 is TGTGCCAGCAGCTTAGGCAGGGGGCGGGAGACCCAGTACTTC.

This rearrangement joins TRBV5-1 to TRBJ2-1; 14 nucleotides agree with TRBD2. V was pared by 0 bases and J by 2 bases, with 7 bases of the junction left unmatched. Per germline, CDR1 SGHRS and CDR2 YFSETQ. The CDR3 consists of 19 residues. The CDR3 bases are TGCGCCAGCAGCTTGGATTTGGGACTAGCGGGAGAGGCCTACAATGAGCAGTTCTTC. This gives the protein CASSLDLGLAGEAYNEQFF.

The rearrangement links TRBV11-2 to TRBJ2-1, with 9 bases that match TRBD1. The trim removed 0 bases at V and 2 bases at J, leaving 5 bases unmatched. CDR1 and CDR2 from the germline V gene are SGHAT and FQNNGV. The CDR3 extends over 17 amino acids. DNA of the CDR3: TGTGCCAGCAGCTTAGAAGGGACAGGGTTTACCTACAATGAGCAGTTCTTC. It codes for CASSLEGTGFTYNEQFF. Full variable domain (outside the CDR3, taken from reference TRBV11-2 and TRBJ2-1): EAGVAQSPRYKIIEKRQSVAFWCNPISGHATLYWYQQILGQGPKLLIQFQNNGVVDDSQLPKDRFSAERLKGVDSTLKIQPAKLEDSAVYLCASSLEGTGFTYNEQFFGPGTRLTVL.

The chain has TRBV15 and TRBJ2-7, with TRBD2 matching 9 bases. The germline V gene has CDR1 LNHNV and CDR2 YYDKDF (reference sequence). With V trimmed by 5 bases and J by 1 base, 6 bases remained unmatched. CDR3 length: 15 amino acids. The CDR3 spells CATSRGAGGSYEQYF. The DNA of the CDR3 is TGTGCCACCAGCCGTGGGGCGGGGGGGTCCTACGAGCAGTACTTC.

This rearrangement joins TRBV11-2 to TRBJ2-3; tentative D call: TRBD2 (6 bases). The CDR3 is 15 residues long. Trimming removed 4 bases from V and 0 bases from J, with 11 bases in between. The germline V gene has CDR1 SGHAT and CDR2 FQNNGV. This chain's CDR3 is CASSSPSGSTDTQYF. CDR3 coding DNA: TGTGCCAGCAGCTCCCCAAGCGGGAGCACAGATACGCAGTATTTT.

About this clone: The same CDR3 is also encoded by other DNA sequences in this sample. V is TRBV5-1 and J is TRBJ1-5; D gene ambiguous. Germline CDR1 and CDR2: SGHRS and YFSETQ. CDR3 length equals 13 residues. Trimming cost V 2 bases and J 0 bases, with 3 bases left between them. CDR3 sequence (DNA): TGCGCCAGCAGCTTAGGTAGCAATCAGCCCCAGCATTTT. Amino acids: CASSLGSNQPQHF.

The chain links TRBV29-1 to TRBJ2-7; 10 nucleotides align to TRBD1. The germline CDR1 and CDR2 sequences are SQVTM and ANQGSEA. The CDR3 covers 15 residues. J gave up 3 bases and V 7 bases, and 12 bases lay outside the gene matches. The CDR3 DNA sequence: TGCAGCGCTTTAACTCTCGGGGACAGGGGCTACGAGCAGTACTTC. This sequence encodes CSALTLGDRGYEQYF.